These 32 T cell receptor beta chains were sequenced from one sample in a study of spatial heterogeneity in lung cancer. TCRdb reanalysed the 5' RACE reads using MiXCR and keeps one entry per CDR3 protein. Of over 50,000 distinct CDR3 sequences listed, under 7.5% are singletons. Time point in this sample: sample taken at primary tumor resection. The input for sequencing was PBMCs, taken at surgery. Every receptor here comes from a female donor with early-stage non-small cell lung cancer.

This clonotype has ten or more counts. V and J are TRBV7-2 and TRBJ2-5; TRBD1 agrees at 7 bases. Trimming took 1 base from V and 5 from J; bases not matched to a gene: 1. The germline CDR1 and CDR2 sequences are SGHTA and FQGNSA. This CDR3 has 13 amino acids. CDR3 sequence (DNA): TGTGCCAGCAGCTTAGACAGGGGTGAGACCCAGTACTTC. Protein product: CASSLDRGETQYF.

This clonotype came up many times. The gene calls are TRBV28 and TRBJ2-5; a possible D gene is TRBD2 (6 bases). Germline CDR1 reads MDHEN; CDR2 reads SYDVKM. The CDR3 covers 15 residues. Trimming stripped 4 bases from V and 5 bases from J, with 17 bases between. The CDR3 DNA reads TGTGCCAGCAGTTCGATAGCGGAGTCACAGGAGACCCAGTACTTC. Translating gives CASSSIAESQETQYF.

This clonotype was recorded at least ten times. The V gene is TRBV5-6, the J gene TRBJ2-7; TRBD2 is a possible D gene (5 bases). The CDR3 extends over 13 amino acids. Trimming cost V 4 bases and J 2 bases, with 10 bases left between them. Germline V gene lookup returns CDR1 SGHDT and CDR2 YYEEEE. CDR3 DNA sequence: TGTGCCAGCAGCACGGACTTAACCTACGAGCAGTACTTC. Amino acid sequence: CASSTDLTYEQYF. The full variable domain, its missing parts supplied by reference TRBV5-6 and TRBJ2-7, is DAGVTQSPTHLIKTRGQQVTLRCSPKSGHDTVSWYQQALGQGPQFIFQYYEEEERQRGNFPDRFSGHQFPNYSSELNVNALLLGDSALYLCASSTDLTYEQYFGPGTRLTVT.

This clonotype was recorded at least ten times. CDR3 sequence reads: CASSPTGGFTGELFF. In nucleotides, the CDR3 is TGTGCCAGCAGCCCCACTGGCGGCTTCACCGGGGAGCTGTTTTTT. The rearrangement joins TRBV7-3 to TRBJ2-2; D not certain. Deletions cut 5 bases from V and 4 bases from J, with 14 bases between. Per germline, CDR1 SGHTA and CDR2 FQGTGA. The CDR3 sequence is 15 residues long.

V gene TRBV12-3 or TRBV12-4 combines with J gene TRBJ2-3; 9 positions match TRBD1. The junction had 3 bases not matched to a gene; V was cut back by 4 bases and J by 1 base. CDR3 length equals 15 residues. The CDR3 spells CASSSWTGGTDTQYF. The CDR3 DNA reads as TGTGCCAGCAGTTCCTGGACAGGGGGCACAGATACGCAGTATTTT.

This clonotype was counted many times. V is TRBV6-6 and J is TRBJ1-6, with a possible D match to TRBD1 (6 bases). This CDR3 contains 14 residues. CDR1 is MNHNY and CDR2 is SVGAGI in the germline V gene (reference sequence). V was trimmed by 6 bases and J by 14 bases, leaving 20 bases between them. The CDR3 protein is CASSRTGQPGSLHF. CDR3 sequence (DNA): TGTGCCAGCAGCCGCACCGGACAGCCTGGGTCCCTCCACTTT.

This clonotype was detected many times. J is TRBJ2-1 and V is TRBV10-3, with D maybe TRBD2 (6 bases). The length of the CDR3 is 17 residues. With 3 bases removed from V and 8 bases from J, the gap between germline ends came to 23 bases. Germline V gives CDR1 ENHRY, CDR2 SYGVKD. CDR3 loop: CAISEPSGGLPGDEQFF. DNA of the CDR3: TGTGCCATCAGTGAACCGTCTGGGGGACTCCCGGGCGATGAGCAGTTCTTC.

This clonotype has at least ten counts. V and J are TRBV5-1 and TRBJ2-3; D is perhaps TRBD1 or TRBD2 (5 bases each). Trimming pared 2 bases from V and 0 bases from J, leaving 13 bases between. In germline, CDR1 is SGHRS, CDR2 YFSETQ. This CDR3 comprises 16 residues. CDR3 in amino acids: CASSFWGSASTDTQYF. The CDR3 coding sequence is TGCGCCAGCAGCTTTTGGGGGAGCGCGAGCACAGATACGCAGTATTTT.

This clonotype was counted a few times. A junction end diverges from the germline sequence, so it may reflect a read error. This chain connects TRBV12-3 or TRBV12-4 to TRBJ2-3; tentative D call: TRBD2 (5 bases). The CDR3 runs 14 residues. The CDR3 reads CASRRLPRTDTQYF. The CDR3 bases are TGTGCCAGCCGCCGACTACCCCGCACAGACACGCAGTATTTT.

This clonotype was picked up many times. The chain has TRBV28 and TRBJ2-7, with 11 bases lining up with TRBD1. This CDR3 has 16 amino acids. Germline CDR1 and CDR2: MDHEN and SYDVKM. J lost 2 bases, V lost 7 bases, and 10 bases had no gene match. The CDR3 DNA reads TGTGCCAGCAACCCGTCCCCGGGACAGGGGGCCTACGAGCAGTACTTC. Translation gives CASNPSPGQGAYEQYF.

The chain has TRBV6-2 or TRBV6-3 and TRBJ2-7, with 10 nucleotides matching TRBD2. Germline loops: CDR1 MNHEY, CDR2 SVGEGT. The CDR3 is 14 amino acids. V was pared by 5 bases and J by 5 bases, with 6 bases of the junction left unmatched. CDR3 bases: TGTGCCAGCAGTCCTAGCGGGAGTGGTAACGAGCAGTACTTC. Translating gives CASSPSGSGNEQYF.

The rearrangement links TRBV5-5 to TRBJ1-3; no clear D gene. The ends were cut back, 0 bases at V and 1 base at J, with 5 bases in the middle. The CDR3 loop spans 14 amino acids. Germline V gene data show CDR1 as SGHKS and CDR2 as YYEKEE (reference sequence). The CDR3 loop is CASSLAPSGNTIYF. Written as DNA, the CDR3 is TGTGCCAGCAGCTTGGCCCCTTCTGGAAACACCATATATTTT.

This clonotype was counted a few times. The chain links TRBV11-1 to TRBJ2-6; D unclear. V was shortened by 2 bases and J by 0 bases, with 5 bases between the two germline ends. The germline V gene encodes CDR1 SGHAT and CDR2 FQDESV (reference sequence). The length of the CDR3 is 15 residues. The CDR3 DNA reads as TGTGCCAGCAGCTTATCCGACTCTGGGGCCAACGTCCTGACTTTC. Translation gives CASSLSDSGANVLTF.

This chain uses TRBV7-8 with TRBJ2-2, with D perhaps matching TRBD1 (6 bases). The CDR3 is made up of 17 amino acids. V was pared by 2 bases and J by 0 bases, with 13 bases between. CDR1 SGHVS and CDR2 FQNEAQ come from the germline V gene. CDR3 DNA: TGTGCCAGCAGCTTAAGAGGGGGAGCAGCGAACACCGGGGAGCTGTTTTTT. Its translation is CASSLRGGAANTGELFF.

Points on this clonotype: A single base separates this from a much larger clone, so it may be a read error. The chain couples TRBV28 to TRBJ1-1, with a weak D call TRBD1 (6 bases). There are 15 residues in the CDR3. Germline V gene lookup returns CDR1 MDHEN and CDR2 SYDVKM. In DNA, the CDR3 is TGTGTCAGCACTCCACAGGGAACCATGAACACTGAAGCTTTCTTT. It encodes CVSTPQGTMNTEAFF.

V is TRBV15 and J is TRBJ1-5; no definite D call. Germline values: CDR1 LNHNV, CDR2 YYDKDF (reference sequence). With 0 bases removed from V and 0 bases from J, the gap between germline ends came to 9 bases. The length of the CDR3 is 16 residues. DNA of the CDR3: TGTGCCACCAGCAGAGATGCCGGCAATAGCAATCAGCCCCAGCATTTT. Translated: CATSRDAGNSNQPQHF.

This clonotype has a count of ten or more. The chain recombines TRBV2 with TRBJ1-5, with TRBD1 as a possible D gene (5 bases). Per the germline V gene, CDR1 is SNHLY and CDR2 is FYNNEI. With 4 bases removed from V and 1 base from J, the gap between germline ends came to 17 bases. The CDR3 consists of 17 residues. This CDR3 reads CASSVSPRTTSNQPQHF. In DNA, the CDR3 is TGTGCCAGCAGTGTATCCCCGAGGACAACAAGCAATCAGCCCCAGCATTTT.

This clonotype has a count of ten or more. This sequence joins TRBV12-3 or TRBV12-4 and TRBJ1-2; the match to TRBD1 covers 9 bases. This CDR3 spans 14 amino acids. V trimming: 2 bases; J trimming: 8 bases; junction bases outside the gene matches: 6. The CDR3: CASSLKGQGYGYTF. In nucleotides, the CDR3 is TGTGCCAGCAGTTTAAAAGGACAGGGGTACGGCTACACCTTC.

This clonotype was counted a few times. This chain joins TRBV7-9 and TRBJ2-3; D uncertain. This CDR3 spans 16 amino acids. The germline gives CDR1 SEHNR, CDR2 FQNEAQ (reference sequence). With 2 bases removed from V and 3 bases from J, the gap between germline ends came to 15 bases. The DNA for the CDR3 is TGTGCCAGCAGCTTACTAGGCAATAAGGGAACAGATACGCAGTATTTT. Its protein is CASSLLGNKGTDTQYF.

This clonotype was picked up many times. The genes are TRBV6-1 and TRBJ1-6; TRBD1 is a possible D gene (5 bases). The germline V gene has CDR1 MNHNS and CDR2 SASEGT. Trimming shortened V by 6 bases and J by 9 bases, and 18 bases separated the two germline ends. The CDR3 is made up of 15 amino acids. CDR3 in DNA: TGTGCCAGCAGCCTGACAGATTCTTTGGGTTCACCCCTCCACTTT. Translated, it gives CASSLTDSLGSPLHF.

The chain links TRBV28 to TRBJ2-7; D not resolved. V lost 6 bases, J lost 3 bases, and 9 bases lay in between. The CDR3 has 12 amino acids. The germline CDR1 and CDR2 sequences are MDHEN and SYDVKM. As DNA, the CDR3 is TGTGCCAGCAGCCCCTCGGGCTACGAGCAGTACTTC. This gives the protein CASSPSGYEQYF.

The chain uses TRBV20-1 and TRBJ2-1; 11 bases are a match to TRBD2. The CDR3 is made up of 15 amino acids. Germline V gene lookup returns CDR1 DFQATT and CDR2 SNEGSKA (reference sequence). After removal of 7 bases from V and 7 bases from J, the junction contained 12 bases not matched to a gene. The CDR3 sequence: CSERPSGGIGNEQFF. The CDR3 DNA reads as TGCAGTGAAAGGCCTAGCGGGGGGATAGGGAATGAGCAGTTCTTC.

This sequence joins TRBV5-6 and TRBJ2-5; 7 bases agree with TRBD1. The CDR3 extends over 13 amino acids. V shed 4 bases and J 3 bases; nucleotides not matched to a gene: 3. Germline CDR1 and CDR2: SGHDT and YYEEEE. Here the CDR3 DNA reads TGTGCCAGCAGCCTGACAGGGAAAGAGACCCAGTACTTC. Protein: CASSLTGKETQYF.

This clonotype has ten or more counts. This chain connects TRBV3-1 to TRBJ2-5, with a possible D match to TRBD2 (5 bases). V lost 4 bases, J lost 5 bases, and 5 bases lay in between. The CDR3 has 11 amino acids. Germline V CDR1 and CDR2: LGHDT, YNNKEL (reference sequence). As DNA, the CDR3 is TGTGCCAGCAGCCGAGGGGAGACCCAGTACTTC. Protein: CASSRGETQYF.

This clonotype was found a few times. V and J are TRBV28 and TRBJ2-1; 14 positions match TRBD2. The CDR3 extends over 16 amino acids. With 7 bases clipped from V and 9 bases from J, the junction kept 11 bases outside the gene matches. Germline-derived CDR1 and CDR2 are MDHEN and SYDVKM. CDR3 nucleotide sequence: TGTGCCAGCATAACTTGGGGACTAGCGGGAGACCCTGAGCAGTTCTTC. This codes for CASITWGLAGDPEQFF.

This clonotype was observed at least ten times. The V gene is TRBV20-1, the J gene TRBJ1-2; no firm D call. Germline values: CDR1 DFQATT, CDR2 SNEGSKA (reference sequence). The CDR3 consists of 12 residues. The V end lost 0 bases, the J end lost 6 bases, and 8 bases lay between the germline ends. CDR3 DNA: TGCAGTGCTAGAGATCGAGGGAATGGCTACACCTTC. The encoded protein is CSARDRGNGYTF.

This clonotype was counted at least ten times. The chain couples TRBV9 to TRBJ1-2, with D possibly matching TRBD1 (6 bases). Trimming removed 4 bases from V and 0 bases from J, with 10 bases in between. The CDR3 covers 14 residues. The germline CDR1 and CDR2 sequences are SGDLS and YYNGEE. CDR3 nucleotide sequence: TGTGCCAGCAGCCCTCGGACAGCTAACTATGGCTACACCTTC. Translated, it gives CASSPRTANYGYTF.

In this sample, this clonotype turned up many times. The rearrangement links TRBV12-3 or TRBV12-4 to TRBJ2-7; 13 positions agree with TRBD2. The V gene end was trimmed by 5 bases and the J gene end by 0 bases; junction bases not matched to a gene: 7. CDR3 size: 17 residues. The chain's CDR3 is CASSLSGLAGSSYEQYF. In DNA form, the CDR3 reads TGTGCCAGCAGTCTTTCGGGACTAGCGGGATCCTCCTACGAGCAGTACTTC.

This clonotype was seen a handful of times. The chain joins TRBV19 to TRBJ1-1; no reliable D call. Germline CDR1 is LNHDA and CDR2 is SQIVND (reference sequence). The CDR3 length is 12 residues. V gave up 7 bases and J gave up 1 base, with 7 bases separating them. CDR3 bases: TGTGCCAGTAAACAAGCGAACACTGAAGCTTTCTTT. This encodes CASKQANTEAFF.

This clonotype has just a few counts. The rearrangement uses TRBV5-1 and TRBJ2-7; the D is unclear. The CDR3 consists of 13 residues. CDR1 and CDR2 from the germline V gene are SGHRS and YFSETQ. The germline V and J ends were trimmed by 0 bases and 3 bases, with 7 bases remaining between them. Here the CDR3 reads CASSLVGDYEQYF. As DNA, the CDR3 is TGCGCCAGCAGCTTGGTAGGCGACTACGAGCAGTACTTC.

Sample share makes this clonotype medium-sized. The chain is built from TRBV5-1 and TRBJ2-2, with TRBD1 identical over 7 bases. Germline V gives CDR1 SGHRS, CDR2 YFSETQ. This CDR3 contains 14 residues. The V gene end was trimmed by 4 bases and the J gene end by 4 bases; junction bases not matched to a gene: 4. The chain's CDR3 is CASSESGGTGELFF. The CDR3 DNA follows: TGCGCCAGCAGCGAATCAGGGGGCACCGGGGAGCTGTTTTTT.

This clonotype was seen ten or more times. The rearrangement uses TRBV20-1 and TRBJ2-1, with unresolved D. Germline lookup yields CDR1 DFQATT and CDR2 SNEGSKA (reference sequence). The V and J ends lost 3 bases and 0 bases respectively, with 9 bases between them. The CDR3 is made up of 14 amino acids. DNA for the CDR3: TGCAGTGCTAGTCCACTCGACTCCTACAATGAGCAGTTCTTC. This translates into CSASPLDSYNEQFF.